This TCR beta chain emerged from a study of a mutant IDH1 vaccine in newly diagnosed glioma (dated by TCRdb to the early 2020s). Context from the whole study: Patients received eight vaccinations in weeks 1, 3, 5, 7, 11, 15, 19 and 23, corresponding to visits V03 through V10. Six visits were used for peripheral blood collection: V03 (baseline), V05, V07, V10, V12 and V13. Of the 32 patients who were treated, about 62% were male and roughly 40% were female, and the mean age was around 41 years. Vaccination was initiated 4-6 weeks after radiotherapy alone, or concurrently with temozolomide cycles in the chemotherapy-containing groups. Before enrollment, patients had received standard therapy of radiotherapy alone, temozolomide alone, or radiochemotherapy with temozolomide; most received the combination. For exploratory analyses, 25 treated patients had longitudinal TCRB deep sequencing done wherever samples were available. The paper's findings and limits, for the study overall: Immune responses induced by the vaccine were seen in around 94% of patients across multiple MHC alleles. It was noted by the authors that analyses of patient blood samples could not be reproduced owing to sample limitations. Availability determined which PBMC samples were chosen for TCRB deep sequencing. No apparent relationship was observed between pseudoprogression and alterations in the top peripheral T cell clonotypes detected by TCRB sequencing.

The sample's time point label is to be understood as: week 23, last vaccination. Each vaccine dose, consisting of 300 ug of a 20-mer mutant IDH1 peptide in Montanide, was administered subcutaneously with topical imiquimod. Donors had newly diagnosed WHO grade 3 or 4 IDH1-mutant astrocytomas with loss of nuclear ATRX. The samples were drawn from NOA16, a multicentre, single-arm, open-label phase I trial in Germany that tested a mutant IDH1 peptide vaccine in humans for the first time. Genomic DNA for TCRB sequencing was extracted from EDTA blood using the DNeasy Blood and Tissue Kit. Concerning this clone itself: Its antigen specificity is not known. No qualities accompany the bases; no much larger clone lies one base away.

The library came from the immunoSEQ multiplex PCR assay. Rearranged TCR beta chain sequences were amplified using the hsTCRB Kit according to the manufacturer's protocol. An Illumina MiSeq was used to sequence the TCRB libraries. Per the original workflow: Demultiplexing, trimming and gene mapping were performed with the kit vendor's proprietary platform. In its TCRdb copy, this immuneACCESS table keeps in-frame sequences only and misses some clones. Where compared with another copy, unresolved V genes explain less than half of these, and the others have no known cause. V and J calls and clone size are copied from that table; D and trimming were computed from the DNA. This sample is represented by over 40,000 clones; about four fifths of them were singletons. The ten largest account for roughly 6.2% of the sample. Sequencing was performed on PBMCs, taken from a glioma patient whose treatment included an IDH1 peptide vaccine. The sequence was collected from a woman aged 40 to 50 with glioma. Some clones in this sample may be carry-over from other donors' samples.

The DNA reads as follows: TGCGCCAGCAGCCAAGATGAGGGCAGCGGGAGTGGGAGGACCCAGTACTTC. Its amino acids are CASSQDEGSGSGRTQYF. Here the chain combines TRBV4-1 and TRBJ2-5, with 8 bases aligning to TRBD2. The CDR1 and CDR2 encoded by the germline V gene are MGHRA and YSYEKL. V ends up 0 bases short and J 7 bases short, with an unmatched junction base count of 13. The CDR3 holds 17 amino acids from the cysteine to the phenylalanine. Of all the DNA, just the CDR3 is kept, 51 bases in frame from base 1.